This T cell receptor (beta chain) was identified in a study of T cells in Graves' hyperthyroidism and ophthalmopathy. Findings of the study overall: Ophthalmopathy and stable hyperthyroidism were told apart by a 13 V-J model. Most expanded thyroid clonotypes above 0.001 recurred in blood.

Aged 18 to 65, the patients had hyperthyroidism that was newly diagnosed and had lasted under 2 months. Exclusions: uncontrolled infection, other autoimmune disease, pregnancy, lactation. This clonotype has just a few counts. Its antigen is undetermined. RNA transcripts gave rise to amplified TCR beta CDR3 regions. TCR CDR3 underwent first-round RT-PCR with the HTBI primer set. MiXCR, run by TCRdb on the multiplex PCR reads, gives a single entry per CDR3 protein. The sample records under 650,000 distinct CDR3 sequences, 15% to 20% being singletons. The length of the CDR3 is 15 residues. Trimming cost V 1 base and J 0 bases, with 9 bases left between them. Germline CDR1 is LGHDT and CDR2 is YNNKEL (reference sequence).

Sequencing used blood. The V call is TRBV3-1, the J call TRBJ1-1; D not certain. This TCR came from a woman in her thirties with Graves' hyperthyroidism. Here the CDR3 DNA reads TGTGCCAGCAGCCAAGGGTTTTCGTTGAACACTGAAGCTTTCTTT. As protein: CASSQGFSLNTEAFF.